This is a list of T cell receptor beta chains from one sample in a study of shared clonotypes between healthy human individuals. Using immunoSEQ multiplex PCR, the repertoire was profiled, and TCRdb retains in-frame clones only, with some absent. Of about 2,500,000 clones in the sample, more than 90% were seen once. Sequencing was done on a sample of naive CD4+ T cells sorted from blood. The source of these receptors is a man aged 18 to 29 in good health. Each CDR3 is given with its conserved first and last residue. D genes are given only for firm matches.

j_call | d_call | v_call | cdr3_nt | cdr3_aa
TRBJ1-6 | - | TRBV6-1 | TGTGCCAGCCACCCGTTTTTGGGATCACCCCTCCACTTT | CASHPFLGSPLHF
TRBJ2-5 | TRBD2 | TRBV7-2 | TGTGCCAGCAGCTTAGGCGGGAGTCGAGAGACCCAGTACTTC | CASSLGGSRETQYF
TRBJ1-3 | - | TRBV18 | TGTGCCAGCTCACCAGGGAAAGAAGGAAACACCATATATTTT | CASSPGKEGNTIYF
TRBJ1-6 | TRBD1 | TRBV19 | TGTGCCAGTAGTATAGACTCCGGGACAGGGGAAAATTCACCCCTCCACTTT | CASSIDSGTGENSPLHF
TRBJ2-1 | TRBD1 | TRBV5-1 | TGCGCCAGCAGCTCTGGACAGGTATACAATGAGCAGTTCTTC | CASSSGQVYNEQFF
TRBJ2-5 | TRBD2 | TRBV7-2 | TGTGCCAGCAGCTTAGTCACTAGCGGGGGCCTGGGGACCCAGTACTTC | CASSLVTSGGLGTQYF
TRBJ2-7 | TRBD2 | TRBV10-1 | TGCGCCAGCAGTGAGTCGGGGACTAGCGGGGGATTGGACGAGCAGTACTTC | CASSESGTSGGLDEQYF
TRBJ1-5 | - | TRBV28 | TGTGCCAGCAGGCGACAGGACCATAGCAATCAGCCCCAGCATTTT | CASRRQDHSNQPQHF
TRBJ1-1 | TRBD1 | TRBV27 | TGTGCCAGCAGGAGGACAGGGGGCGGCTTAGGCACTGAAGCTTTCTTT | CASRRTGGGLGTEAFF
TRBJ2-2 | - | TRBV7-9 | TGTGCCAGCAGCATAATATTCCCGTCAAACACCGGGGAGCTGTTTTTT | CASSIIFPSNTGELFF
TRBJ1-3 | - | TRBV18 | TGTGCCAGCTCACCATCCTCCGGAAACACCATATATTTT | CASSPSSGNTIYF
TRBJ1-2 | - | TRBV6-5 | TGTGCCAGCAGTTCCCAAGCGAACTATGGCTACACCTTC | CASSSQANYGYTF
TRBJ2-1 | - | TRBV6-1 | TGTGCCAGCAGTGAACAGGCGTTCTACAATGAGCAGTTCTTC | CASSEQAFYNEQFF
TRBJ2-3 | TRBD2 | TRBV5-1 | TGCGCCAGCAGCTTCCGACTAGCGGGGAGCACAGATACGCAGTATTTT | CASSFRLAGSTDTQYF
TRBJ2-7 | TRBD2 | TRBV10-2 | TGCGCCAGCAGTGAGTCTGGACTAGCGGGAGTTGGCGAGCAGTACTTC | CASSESGLAGVGEQYF
TRBJ2-5 | - | TRBV5-4 | TGTGCCAGCAGCTTGGTAGGGGCGGGAAAGACCCAGTACTTC | CASSLVGAGKTQYF
TRBJ1-6 | - | TRBV19 | TGTGCCAGTAGATCGGGCAGCTCTCAAGGGGGTTCACCCCTCCACTTT | CASRSGSSQGGSPLHF